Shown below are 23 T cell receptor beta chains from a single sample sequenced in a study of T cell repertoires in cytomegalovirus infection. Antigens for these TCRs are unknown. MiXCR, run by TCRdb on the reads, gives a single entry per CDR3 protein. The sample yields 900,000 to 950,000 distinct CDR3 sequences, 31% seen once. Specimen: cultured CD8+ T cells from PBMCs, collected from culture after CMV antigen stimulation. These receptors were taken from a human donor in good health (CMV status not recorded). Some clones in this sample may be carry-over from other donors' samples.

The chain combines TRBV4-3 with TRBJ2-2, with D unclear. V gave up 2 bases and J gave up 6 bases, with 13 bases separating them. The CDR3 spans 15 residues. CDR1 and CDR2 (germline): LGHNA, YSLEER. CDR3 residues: CASSQSRARPGELFF. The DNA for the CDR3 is TGCGCCAGCAGCCAAAGCCGGGCCCGACCCGGGGAGCTGTTTTTT.

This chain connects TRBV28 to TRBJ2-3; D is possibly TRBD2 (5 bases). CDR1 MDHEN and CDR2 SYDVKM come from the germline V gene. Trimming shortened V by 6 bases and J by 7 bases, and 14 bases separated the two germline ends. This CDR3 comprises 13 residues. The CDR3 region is CASSSPGGYTQYF. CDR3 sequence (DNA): TGTGCCAGCAGCTCCCCGGGCGGGTATACGCAGTATTTT.

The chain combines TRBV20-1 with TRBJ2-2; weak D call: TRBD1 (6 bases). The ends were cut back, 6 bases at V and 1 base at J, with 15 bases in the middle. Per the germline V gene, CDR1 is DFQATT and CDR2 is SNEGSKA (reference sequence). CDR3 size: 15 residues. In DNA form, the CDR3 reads TGCAGTGCCCTGGACAGAAACAAGAACACCGGGGAGCTGTTTTTT. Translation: CSALDRNKNTGELFF.

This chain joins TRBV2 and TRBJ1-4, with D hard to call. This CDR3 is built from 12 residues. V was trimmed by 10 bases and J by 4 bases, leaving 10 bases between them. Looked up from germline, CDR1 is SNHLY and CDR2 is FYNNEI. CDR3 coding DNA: TGTGCCACCCGCGGGAGTAATGAAAAACTGTTTTTT. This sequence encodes CATRGSNEKLFF.

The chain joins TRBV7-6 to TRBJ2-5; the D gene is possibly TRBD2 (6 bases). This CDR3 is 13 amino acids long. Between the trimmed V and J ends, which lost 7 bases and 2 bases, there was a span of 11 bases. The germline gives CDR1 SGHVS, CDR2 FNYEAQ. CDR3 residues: CASIPAGQETQYF. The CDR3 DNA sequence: TGTGCCAGCATCCCTGCGGGGCAAGAGACCCAGTACTTC.

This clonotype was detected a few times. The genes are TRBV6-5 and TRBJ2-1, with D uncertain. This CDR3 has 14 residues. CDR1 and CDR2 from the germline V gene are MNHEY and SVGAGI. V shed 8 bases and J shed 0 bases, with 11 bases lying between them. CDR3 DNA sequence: TGTGCCAGCGGCTCTATCGGCTCCTACAATGAGCAGTTCTTC. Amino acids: CASGSIGSYNEQFF.

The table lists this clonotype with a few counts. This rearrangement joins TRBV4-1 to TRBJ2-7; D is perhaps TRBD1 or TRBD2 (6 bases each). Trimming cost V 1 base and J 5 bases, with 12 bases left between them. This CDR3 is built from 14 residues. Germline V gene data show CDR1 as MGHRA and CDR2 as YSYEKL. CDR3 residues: CASSQALGGHEQYF. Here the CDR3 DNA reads TGCGCCAGCAGCCAAGCACTAGGGGGGCACGAGCAGTACTTC.

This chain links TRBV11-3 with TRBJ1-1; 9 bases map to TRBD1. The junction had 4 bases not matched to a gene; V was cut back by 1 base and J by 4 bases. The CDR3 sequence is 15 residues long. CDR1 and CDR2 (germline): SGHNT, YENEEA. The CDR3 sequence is CASSLAGQGSTEAFF. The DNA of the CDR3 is TGTGCCAGCAGCTTAGCCGGACAGGGGAGCACTGAAGCTTTCTTT.

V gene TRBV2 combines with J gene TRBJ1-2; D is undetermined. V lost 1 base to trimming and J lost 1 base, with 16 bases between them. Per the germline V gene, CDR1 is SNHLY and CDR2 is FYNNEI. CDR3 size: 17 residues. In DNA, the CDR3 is TGTGCCAGCAGTGAAGAGGAGAGGGCAGCTAGTAACTATGGCTACACCTTC. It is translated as CASSEEERAASNYGYTF.

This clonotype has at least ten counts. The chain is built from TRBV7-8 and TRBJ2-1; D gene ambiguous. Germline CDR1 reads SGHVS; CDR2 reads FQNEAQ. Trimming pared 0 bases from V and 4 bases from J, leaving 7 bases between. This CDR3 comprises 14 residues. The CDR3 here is CASSLAVTYNEQFF. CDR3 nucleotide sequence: TGTGCCAGCAGCTTAGCGGTAACTTACAATGAGCAGTTCTTC.

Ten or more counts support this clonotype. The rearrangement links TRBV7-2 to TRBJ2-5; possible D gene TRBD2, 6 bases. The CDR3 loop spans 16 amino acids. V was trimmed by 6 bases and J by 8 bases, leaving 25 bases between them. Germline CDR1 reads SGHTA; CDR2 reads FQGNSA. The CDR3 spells CASRSEGDSLKGTQYF. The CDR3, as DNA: TGTGCCAGCAGATCCGAAGGGGACTCCCTCAAGGGAACCCAGTACTTC.

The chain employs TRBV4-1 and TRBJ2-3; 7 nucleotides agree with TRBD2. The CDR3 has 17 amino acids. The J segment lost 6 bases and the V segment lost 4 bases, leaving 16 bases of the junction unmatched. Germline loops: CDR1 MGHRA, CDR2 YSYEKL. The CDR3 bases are TGCGCCAGCAGCCCTTCTCCTGGACTAGGAGGAACGGATACGCAGTATTTT. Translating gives CASSPSPGLGGTDTQYF.

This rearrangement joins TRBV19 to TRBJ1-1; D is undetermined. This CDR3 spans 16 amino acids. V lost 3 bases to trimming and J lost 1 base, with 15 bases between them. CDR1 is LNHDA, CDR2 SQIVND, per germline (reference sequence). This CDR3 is CASSISEVLGNTEAFF. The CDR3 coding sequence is TGTGCCAGTAGTATTTCCGAGGTACTTGGGAACACTGAAGCTTTCTTT.

Here the CDR3 DNA reads TGTGCCAGCAGTTTATCGGACACCTACGAGCAGTACTTC. Its translation is CASSLSDTYEQYF. The chain is built from TRBV27 and TRBJ2-7, with D possibly TRBD1 on 5 matching bases. CDR1 MNHEY and CDR2 SMNVEV come from the germline V gene (reference sequence). CDR3 size: 13 residues. V was clipped by 0 bases and J by 2 bases, with 5 bases between them.

This CDR3 is CASVAWSGTGEKLFF. As DNA, the CDR3 is TGTGCCAGCGTCGCTTGGTCAGGGACCGGGGAAAAACTGTTTTTT. The chain combines TRBV5-6 with TRBJ1-4, with D perhaps TRBD1 (5 bases). The CDR3 runs to 15 residues. V was pared by 7 bases and J by 8 bases, with 21 bases between. CDR1 SGHDT and CDR2 YYEEEE come from the germline V gene.

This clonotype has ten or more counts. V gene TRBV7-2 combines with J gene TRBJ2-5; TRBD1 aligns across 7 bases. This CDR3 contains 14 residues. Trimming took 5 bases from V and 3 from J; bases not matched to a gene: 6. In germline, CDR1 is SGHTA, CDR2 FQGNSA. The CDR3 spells CASSLRDSKETQYF. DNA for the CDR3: TGTGCCAGCAGCCTCCGGGACAGTAAAGAGACCCAGTACTTC.

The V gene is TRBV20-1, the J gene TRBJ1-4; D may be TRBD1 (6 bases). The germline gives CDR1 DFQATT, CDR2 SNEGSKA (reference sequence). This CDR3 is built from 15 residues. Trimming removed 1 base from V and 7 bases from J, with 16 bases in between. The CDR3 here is CSARGALGGREKLFF. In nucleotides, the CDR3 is TGCAGTGCTAGAGGGGCCCTGGGGGGGCGTGAAAAACTGTTTTTT.

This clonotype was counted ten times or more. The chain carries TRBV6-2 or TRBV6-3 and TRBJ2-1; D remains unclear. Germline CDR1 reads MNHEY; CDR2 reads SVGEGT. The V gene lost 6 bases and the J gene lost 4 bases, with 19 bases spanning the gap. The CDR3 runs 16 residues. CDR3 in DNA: TGTGCCAGCAGCCCCCACGGCGCAAATTTATACAATGAGCAGTTCTTC. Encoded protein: CASSPHGANLYNEQFF.

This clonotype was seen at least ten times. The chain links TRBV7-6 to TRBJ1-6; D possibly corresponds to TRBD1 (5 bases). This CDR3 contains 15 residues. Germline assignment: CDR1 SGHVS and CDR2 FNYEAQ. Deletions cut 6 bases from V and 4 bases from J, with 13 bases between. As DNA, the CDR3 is TGTGCCAGCAGTCGTTCACAGGATTATAATTCACCCCTCCACTTT. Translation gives CASSRSQDYNSPLHF.

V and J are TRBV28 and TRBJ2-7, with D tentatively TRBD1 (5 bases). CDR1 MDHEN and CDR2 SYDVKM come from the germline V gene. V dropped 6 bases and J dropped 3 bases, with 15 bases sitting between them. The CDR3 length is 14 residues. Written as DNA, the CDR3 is TGTGCCAGCAGAACAGGTGCCAGGTTCTACGAGCAGTACTTC. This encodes CASRTGARFYEQYF.

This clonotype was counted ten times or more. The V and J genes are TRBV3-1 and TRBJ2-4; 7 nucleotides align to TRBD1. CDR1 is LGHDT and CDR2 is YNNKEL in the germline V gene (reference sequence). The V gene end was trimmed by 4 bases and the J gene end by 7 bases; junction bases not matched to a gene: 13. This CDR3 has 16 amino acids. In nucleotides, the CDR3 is TGTGCCAGCAGCCTAAACAGGGGCGGCCCCCCCAACATTCAGTACTTC. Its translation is CASSLNRGGPPNIQYF.

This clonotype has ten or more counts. CDR3 sequence (DNA): TGTGCCAGCAGCTTCGCTAGCGGGGGGGCAGGCTCCTACAATGAGCAGTTCTTC. Translated, it gives CASSFASGGAGSYNEQFF. V usage is TRBV11-2 and J usage is TRBJ2-1; 12 bases agree with TRBD2. In germline, CDR1 is SGHAT, CDR2 FQNNGV. The length of the CDR3 is 18 residues. The V and J ends lost 3 bases and 0 bases, in that order; junction bases with no gene match: 6.

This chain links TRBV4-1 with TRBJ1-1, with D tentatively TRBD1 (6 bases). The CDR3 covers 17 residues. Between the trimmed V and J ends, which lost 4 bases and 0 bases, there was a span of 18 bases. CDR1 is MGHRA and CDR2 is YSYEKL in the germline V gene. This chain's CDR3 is CASSPTKTTGLNTEAFF. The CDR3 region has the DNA TGCGCCAGCAGCCCTACTAAAACGACAGGACTGAACACTGAAGCTTTCTTT.